This TCR beta chain was profiled in a study of PD-1 blockade in classical Hodgkin lymphoma. Profiled with immunoSEQ multiplex PCR; TCRdb holds only in-frame clones, not every one. The sample holds around 50,000 clones; roughly 90% are singletons and the top ten take approximately 15%. Time point given: cycle 4 day 1 (C4D1), after less than 7 weeks of nivolumab. There was relapse after autologous stem cell transplantation in every patient, and there was variation in brentuximab vedotin exposure. The sequence was collected from a human donor with classical Hodgkin lymphoma. The source was peripheral blood mononuclear cells (PBMCs), collected before the fourth cycle of nivolumab.

This chain's CDR3 is CASGTSTSGSKQFF. Here the CDR3 DNA reads TGCGCCAGCGGCACAAGCACTAGCGGGTCCAAGCAGTTCTTC. J is TRBJ2-1 and V is TRBV10-1; TRBD2 agrees at 9 bases. Per the germline V gene, CDR1 is WNHNN and CDR2 is SYGVQD (reference sequence). The CDR3 is made up of 14 amino acids. J was trimmed by 11 bases and V by 8 bases; bases with no gene match: 13.